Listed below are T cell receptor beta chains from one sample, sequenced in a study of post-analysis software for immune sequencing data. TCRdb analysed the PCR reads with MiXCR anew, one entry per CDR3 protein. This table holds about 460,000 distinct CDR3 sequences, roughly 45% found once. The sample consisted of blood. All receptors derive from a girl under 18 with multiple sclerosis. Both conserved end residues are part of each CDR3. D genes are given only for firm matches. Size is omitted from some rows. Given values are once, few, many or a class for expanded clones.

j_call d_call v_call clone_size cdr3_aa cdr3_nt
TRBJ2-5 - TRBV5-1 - CASSLSFETQYF TGCGCCAGCAGCCTCTCGTTTGAGACCCAGTACTTC
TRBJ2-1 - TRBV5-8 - CASSFSGRKLHNEQFF TGTGCCAGCAGCTTTTCGGGGAGGAAGTTACACAATGAGCAGTTCTTC
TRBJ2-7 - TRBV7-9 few CASSLEGGNYEQYF TGTGCCAGCAGCTTAGAAGGAGGGAACTACGAGCAGTACTTC
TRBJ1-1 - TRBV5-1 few CASSLEMGEETEAFF TGCGCCAGCAGCTTGGAGATGGGGGAAGAGACTGAAGCTTTCTTT
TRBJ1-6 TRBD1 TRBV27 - CASSLSGRGPTYNSPLHF TGTGCCAGCAGTTTATCCGGCAGGGGGCCAACCTATAATTCACCCCTCCACTTT
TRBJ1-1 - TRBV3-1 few CASSQDGKGATEAFF TGTGCCAGCAGCCAAGATGGGAAGGGAGCCACTGAAGCTTTCTTT
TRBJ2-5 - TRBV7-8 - CASSRGSGKETQYF TGTGCCAGCAGCCGGGGGTCGGGGAAAGAGACCCAGTACTTC
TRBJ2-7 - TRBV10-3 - CAITSEFLYEQYF TGTGCCATCACTAGCGAGTTTCTCTACGAGCAGTACTTC
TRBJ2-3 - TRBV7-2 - CASAMNIPVGDTQYF TGTGCCAGCGCCATGAACATCCCCGTAGGCGATACGCAGTATTTT
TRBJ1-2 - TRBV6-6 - CASNVDSYGYTF TGTGCCAGCAACGTCGATAGCTATGGCTACACCTTC
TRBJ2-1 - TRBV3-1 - CASSHNQGGEQFF TGTGCCAGCAGCCATAACCAGGGGGGTGAGCAGTTCTTC
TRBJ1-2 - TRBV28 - CASRNLRGYTF TGTGCCAGCAGGAACCTGAGGGGCTACACCTTC
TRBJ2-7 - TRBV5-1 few CASSLEMGLYEQYF TGCGCCAGCAGCTTGGAGATGGGACTCTACGAGCAGTACTTC
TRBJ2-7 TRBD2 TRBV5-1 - CASSLAVAGGSYEQYF TGCGCCAGCAGCTTGGCCGTAGCGGGAGGTTCCTACGAGCAGTACTTC
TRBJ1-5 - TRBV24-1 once CATSEGQNSNQPQHF TGTGCCACCAGTGAAGGACAGAATAGCAATCAGCCCCAGCATTTT
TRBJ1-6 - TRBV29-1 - CSVADRTENSPLHF TGCAGCGTTGCCGACCGGACAGAAAATTCACCCCTCCACTTT
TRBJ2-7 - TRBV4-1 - CASSQVESYEQYF TGCGCCAGCAGCCAAGTCGAGTCCTACGAGCAGTACTTC
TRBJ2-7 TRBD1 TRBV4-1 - CASSRGQSSHNEQYF TGCGCCAGCAGCCGGGGACAGAGCTCCCACAATGAGCAGTACTTC
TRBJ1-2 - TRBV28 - CASSLGQQTYGYTF TGTGCCAGCAGTTTGGGTCAGCAAACCTATGGCTACACCTTC
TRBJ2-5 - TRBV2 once CASRKNRDGEQYF TGTGCCAGCAGGAAGAACCGGGACGGGGAGCAGTACTTC
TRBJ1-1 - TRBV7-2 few CASSFWTLNTEAFF TGTGCCAGCAGCTTCTGGACACTGAACACTGAAGCTTTCTTT
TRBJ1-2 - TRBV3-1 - CASSQDPTHGYTF TGTGCCAGCAGCCAAGACCCGACTCACGGCTACACCTTC
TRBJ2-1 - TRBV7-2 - CASSLAAFSSYNEQFF TGTGCCAGCAGCTTAGCTGCCTTCAGCTCCTACAATGAGCAGTTCTTC
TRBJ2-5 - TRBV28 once CASSLFTGRGAETQYF TGTGCCAGCAGTTTATTTACCGGGAGAGGGGCAGAGACCCAGTACTTC
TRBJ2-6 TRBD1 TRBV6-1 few CASSGRTGKGSGANVLTF TGTGCCAGCAGTGGAAGGACAGGGAAAGGGTCTGGGGCCAACGTCCTGACTTTC
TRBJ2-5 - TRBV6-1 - CASSARPGLVIETQYF TGTGCCAGCAGTGCAAGACCGGGACTGGTAATAGAGACCCAGTACTTC
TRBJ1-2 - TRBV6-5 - CASRQTGWKNYGYTF TGTGCCAGCAGGCAAACAGGGTGGAAGAACTATGGCTACACCTTC
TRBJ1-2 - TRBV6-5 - CASRPGTVNYGYTF TGTGCCAGCAGGCCCGGGACTGTCAACTATGGCTACACCTTC
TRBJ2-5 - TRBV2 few CASSGTFQETQYF TGTGCCAGCAGCGGGACTTTCCAAGAGACCCAGTACTTC
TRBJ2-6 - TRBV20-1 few CSVGKGAGANVLTF TGCAGTGTCGGGAAGGGCGCTGGGGCCAACGTCCTGACTTTC
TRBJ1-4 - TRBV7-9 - CASSRDTDATNEKLFF TGTGCCAGCAGCCGGGACACCGATGCAACTAATGAAAAACTGTTTTTT
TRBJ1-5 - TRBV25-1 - CAGSVGFSNQPQHF TGTGCCGGCAGTGTGGGTTTTAGCAATCAGCCCCAGCATTTT
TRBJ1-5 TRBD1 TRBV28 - CATKGQHNQPQHF TGTGCCACCAAGGGACAGCACAATCAGCCCCAGCATTTT
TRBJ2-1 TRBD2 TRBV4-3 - CASSQSGLAGEGNYNEQFF TGCGCCAGCAGCCAATCCGGACTAGCGGGAGAAGGAAACTACAATGAGCAGTTCTTC
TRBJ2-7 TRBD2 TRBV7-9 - CASIGTSGSAPSYEQYF TGTGCCAGCATCGGGACTAGCGGGAGCGCACCCTCCTACGAGCAGTACTTC
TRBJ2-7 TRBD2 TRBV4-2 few CASSQDSTPSGIVYEQYF TGTGCCAGCAGCCAAGATTCCACGCCTAGCGGGATTGTCTACGAGCAGTACTTC
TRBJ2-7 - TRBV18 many CASSPRLTDEQYF TGTGCCAGCTCACCGAGGTTAACGGACGAGCAGTACTTC
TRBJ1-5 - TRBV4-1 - CASSQDGWRSNQPQHF TGCGCCAGCAGCCAAGATGGGTGGAGGAGCAATCAGCCCCAGCATTTT
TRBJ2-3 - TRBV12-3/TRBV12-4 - CASSLGTSSTDTQYF TGTGCCAGCAGTTTGGGGACGTCGAGCACAGATACGCAGTATTTT
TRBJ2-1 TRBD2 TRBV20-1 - CSATSLGLAGAVYNEQFF TGCAGTGCTACGAGCCTGGGACTAGCGGGAGCAGTCTACAATGAGCAGTTCTTC
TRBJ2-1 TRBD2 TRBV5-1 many CASSFSGSSYNEQFF TGTGCCAGCAGCTTTAGCGGGAGCTCCTACAATGAGCAGTTCTTC
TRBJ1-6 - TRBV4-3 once CASSQEGAGWNSPLHF TGCGCCAGCAGCCAAGAAGGGGCAGGCTGGAATTCACCCCTCCACTTT
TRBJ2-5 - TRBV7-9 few CASSLGFGEQYF TGTGCCAGCAGCTTAGGGTTCGGTGAGCAGTACTTC
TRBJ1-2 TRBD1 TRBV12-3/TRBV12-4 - CASSKGQVLGGYTF TGTGCCAGCAGCAAGGGACAGGTTCTTGGTGGCTACACCTTC
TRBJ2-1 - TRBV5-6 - CASSLESQAIYNEQFF TGTGCCAGCAGCTTGGAGTCACAGGCAATTTACAATGAGCAGTTCTTC
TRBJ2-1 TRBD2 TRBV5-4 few CASSLANQGLAGATYNEQFF TGTGCCAGCAGCTTGGCCAACCAGGGACTAGCGGGGGCCACCTACAATGAGCAGTTCTTC
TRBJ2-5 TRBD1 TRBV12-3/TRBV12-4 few CASSLLPRQGDPETQYF TGTGCCAGCAGTTTACTTCCCCGGCAGGGGGACCCAGAGACCCAGTACTTC
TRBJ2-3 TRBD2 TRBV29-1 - CSVVGAGGNTDTQYF TGCAGCGTTGTAGGGGCGGGAGGGAACACAGATACGCAGTATTTT
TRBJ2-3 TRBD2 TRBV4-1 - CASSQATSGYSTDTQYF TGCGCCAGCAGCCAAGCGACTAGCGGATATAGCACAGATACGCAGTATTTT
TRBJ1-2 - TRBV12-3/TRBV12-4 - CASSSQVGYTF TGTGCCAGCAGCTCACAGGTTGGCTACACCTTC
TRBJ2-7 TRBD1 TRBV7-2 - CASSYPGQAYEQYF TGTGCCAGCAGCTATCCGGGACAGGCCTACGAGCAGTACTTC
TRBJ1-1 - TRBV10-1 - CASSYGGEGTEAFF TGCGCCAGCAGCTACGGCGGGGAGGGGACTGAAGCTTTCTTT
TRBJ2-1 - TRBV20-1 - CSASTSSSNEQFF TGCAGTGCTAGCACGAGCTCCTCCAATGAGCAGTTCTTC